One and the same sample provided the 19 T cell receptor beta chains below, sequenced in a study of patients and donors after allogeneic stem cell transplantation. MiXCR, applied by TCRdb to the RT-PCR reads, yields one record per CDR3 protein. The sample lists roughly 26,000 distinct CDR3 sequences, 7.5% to 9% seen once, with roughly 50% in the top ten. Sequencing was carried out using blood, either unsorted or a sorted T cell fraction (not recorded which). The receptors here all came from a human donor who was either an allogeneic HSCT recipient or a stem cell or donor lymphocyte infusion donor (not recorded which). It is not recorded whose cells these are; they may come from a transplant donor.

The rearrangement links TRBV28 to TRBJ2-5; 9 nucleotides line up with TRBD1. The CDR3 loop spans 14 amino acids. Germline V gene lookup returns CDR1 MDHEN and CDR2 SYDVKM. Trimming cost V 9 bases and J 4 bases; bases outside gene matches: 9. CDR3 DNA sequence: TGTGCCAGTCCACAAACAGGGGGCGCAGAGACCCAGTACTTC. This codes for CASPQTGGAETQYF.

This clonotype has a count of ten or more. The chain combines TRBV7-9 with TRBJ1-1; 10 nucleotides align to TRBD1. Germline assignment: CDR1 SEHNR and CDR2 FQNEAQ (reference sequence). V lost 4 bases, J lost 5 bases, and 7 bases stayed unmatched. The CDR3 is 15 residues long. As DNA, the CDR3 is TGTGCCAGCAGCTCAAGACAGGGGGCGCGGACTGAAGCTTTCTTT. This gives the protein CASSSRQGARTEAFF.

The chain employs TRBV20-1 and TRBJ2-5, with 7 bases matching TRBD2. V lost 0 bases, J lost 1 base, and 5 bases stayed unmatched. CDR3 length: 15 residues. Per germline, CDR1 DFQATT and CDR2 SNEGSKA (reference sequence). The CDR3 sequence is CSARDGGDPQETQYF. The CDR3 DNA reads as TGCAGTGCTAGAGATGGGGGGGATCCCCAAGAGACCCAGTACTTC.

This clonotype has at least ten counts. This sequence joins TRBV28 and TRBJ2-3, with 9 nucleotides matching TRBD2. Per germline, CDR1 MDHEN and CDR2 SYDVKM. V gave up 8 bases and J gave up 1 base; unmatched junction bases: 4. The CDR3 length is 14 residues. The CDR3 coding sequence is TGTGCCAGCGGCCCTAGCGGGGGCACAGATACGCAGTATTTT. It specifies CASGPSGGTDTQYF.

The V gene is TRBV2, the J gene TRBJ2-2; D might be TRBD2 (7 bases). With 6 bases removed from V and 5 bases from J, the gap between germline ends came to 22 bases. Germline V gives CDR1 SNHLY, CDR2 FYNNEI. The CDR3 loop spans 17 amino acids. The chain's CDR3 is CASRRGRWGSITGELFF. As DNA, the CDR3 is TGTGCCAGCAGGCGGGGGCGCTGGGGATCGATAACCGGGGAGCTGTTTTTT.

In its sample, this clonotype was seen a few times. This chain joins TRBV7-6 and TRBJ2-1; the match to TRBD2 covers 7 bases. This CDR3 contains 15 residues. CDR1 is SGHVS, CDR2 FNYEAQ, per germline. V lost 0 bases and J lost 8; bases outside the gene matches: 7. DNA of the CDR3: TGTGCCAGCAGCTTAGCGGGAGGGCCCGGGGATGAGCAGTTCTTC. Residues: CASSLAGGPGDEQFF.

This clonotype was counted many times. V and J are TRBV7-3 and TRBJ2-5; no reliable D call. The CDR3 length is 14 residues. V was clipped by 8 bases and J by 3 bases, with 16 bases between them. From germline, CDR1 is SGHTA and CDR2 FQGTGA. For the CDR3, the DNA is TGTGCCAGCGGGGTGCGGTGGCTCGAAGAGACCCAGTACTTC. Its translation: CASGVRWLEETQYF.

This clonotype was seen a few times. J is TRBJ1-2 and V is TRBV7-9; the D is unclear. V was cut by 5 bases and J by 1 base, with 11 bases left in between. Per germline, CDR1 SEHNR and CDR2 FQNEAQ (reference sequence). The CDR3 runs 14 residues. The CDR3 loop reads CASSAIFGNYGYTF. CDR3 bases: TGTGCCAGCAGCGCGATCTTCGGTAACTATGGCTACACCTTC. Looking up the rest from reference TRBV7-9 and TRBJ1-2 gives the full variable domain: DTGVSQNPRHKITKRGQNVTFRCDPISEHNRLYWYRQTLGQGPEFLTYFQNEAQLEKSRLLSDRFSAERPKGSFSTLEIQRTEQGDSAMYLCASSAIFGNYGYTFGSGTRLTVV.

At least ten counts were recorded for this clonotype. The chain recombines TRBV7-9 with TRBJ2-3, with D perhaps TRBD1 or TRBD2 (5 bases each). CDR3 length: 16 residues. Between the trimmed V and J ends, which lost 7 bases and 3 bases, there was a span of 20 bases. Looked up from germline, CDR1 is SEHNR and CDR2 is FQNEAQ (reference sequence). The CDR3 DNA reads TGTGCCAGCATCCGGTGGGGGTTTCAAACAACAGATACGCAGTATTTT. The encoded protein is CASIRWGFQTTDTQYF.

This clonotype was seen repeatedly, ten times or more. This chain uses TRBV10-1 with TRBJ2-7; the D call may be TRBD1 or TRBD2 (7 bases each). Trimming left V 5 bases short and J 2 bases short, with 13 bases between. Germline lookup yields CDR1 WNHNN and CDR2 SYGVQD (reference sequence). This CDR3 comprises 14 residues. The CDR3 sequence is CASSPGGAPYEQYF. DNA of the CDR3: TGCGCCAGCAGTCCAGGGGGGGCCCCCTACGAGCAGTACTTC.

On this clonotype: A much more abundant neighbour one base away suggests this may be a read error. In DNA form, the CDR3 reads TGTGCCAGCAGCGGGGGACAGGGGTACACTTTCTTT. This sequence encodes CASSGGQGYTFF. The chain couples TRBV7-9 to TRBJ1-1, with TRBD1 matching 10 bases. CDR1 is SEHNR and CDR2 is FQNEAQ in the germline V gene (reference sequence). CDR3 size: 12 residues. The V gene end was trimmed by 5 bases and the J gene end by 12 bases; junction bases not matched to a gene: 6. The full variable domain, completed using reference TRBV7-9 and TRBJ1-1, is DTGVSQNPRHKITKRGQNVTFRCDPISEHNRLYWYRQTLGQGPEFLTYFQNEAQLEKSRLLSDRFSAERPKGSFSTLEIQRTEQGDSAMYLCASSGGQGYTFFGQGTRLTVV.

A word on this clonotype: This may arise from a read error, as a much more abundant clone is one base away. The chain joins TRBV4-2 to TRBJ1-1, with a possible D match to TRBD1 (6 bases). Germline CDR1 is LGHNA and CDR2 is YNFKEQ. CDR3 length equals 15 residues. CDR3 nucleotides: TGTGCCAGCAACCAACCCCCAGGGGCGTATACTGAAGCTTTCTTT. It translates to CASNQPPGAYTEAFF.

This clonotype appeared many times. The chain links TRBV5-6 to TRBJ2-3, with a possible D match to TRBD2 (6 bases). This CDR3 spans 13 amino acids. CDR1 and CDR2 (germline): SGHDT, YYEEEE. V was clipped by 4 bases and J by 10 bases, with 16 bases between them. The CDR3 region has the DNA TGTGCCAGCAGCCTCTCTAGCGCCAGTTCGCAGTATTTT. Protein sequence: CASSLSSASSQYF.

The sample holds many counts of this clonotype. The chain is built from TRBV7-9 and TRBJ2-3; D remains ambiguous. V shed 5 bases and J shed 5 bases, with 5 bases lying between them. The CDR3 runs to 11 residues. Germline lookup yields CDR1 SEHNR and CDR2 FQNEAQ (reference sequence). The CDR3 DNA follows: TGTGCCAGCAGCCTTCAAGATACGCAGTATTTT. Protein sequence: CASSLQDTQYF.

The chain joins TRBV20-1 to TRBJ2-7; 8 nucleotides align to TRBD2. The CDR3 is 12 residues long. With V trimmed by 5 bases and J by 3 bases, 3 bases remained unmatched. Germline V gene lookup returns CDR1 DFQATT and CDR2 SNEGSKA (reference sequence). The CDR3 bases are TGCAGTGCTGGCGGGAGGAGCTACGAGCAGTACTTC. As protein: CSAGGRSYEQYF.

V is TRBV20-1 and J is TRBJ1-2; maybe TRBD1 (5 bases). CDR1 is DFQATT, CDR2 SNEGSKA, per germline (reference sequence). The CDR3 length is 13 residues. Trimming took off 3 bases at V and 7 bases at J, with 15 bases between the two ends. The CDR3 DNA follows: TGCAGTGCTAGGTCCACAGGATACTCTGGCTACACCTTC. It codes for CSARSTGYSGYTF.

This clonotype has at least ten counts. V usage is TRBV28 and J usage is TRBJ2-1, with TRBD2 matching over 9 bases. Germline CDR1 reads MDHEN; CDR2 reads SYDVKM. J gave up 4 bases and V 5 bases, and 9 bases lay outside the gene matches. The CDR3 sequence is 16 residues long. In DNA form, the CDR3 reads TGTGCCAGCAGTCCCCTAGGCGGGAGGGGGTACAATGAGCAGTTCTTC. Translation gives CASSPLGGRGYNEQFF. Supplemented by reference TRBV28 and TRBJ2-1, the full variable domain reads DVKVTQSSRYLVKRTGEKVFLECVQDMDHENMFWYRQDPGLGLRLIYFSYDVKMKEKGDIPEGYSVSREKKERFSLILESASTNQTSMYLCASSPLGGRGYNEQFFGPGTRLTVL.

This clonotype was seen many times. The gene calls are TRBV3-1 and TRBJ1-2, with D possibly TRBD1 on 5 matching bases. Trimming removed 3 bases at V and 1 base at J, with 9 bases between. Germline lookup yields CDR1 LGHDT and CDR2 YNNKEL (reference sequence). The CDR3 length is 14 residues. This CDR3 is CASSQGVLNYGYTF. CDR3 DNA: TGTGCCAGCAGCCAGGGGGTCCTTAACTATGGCTACACCTTC.

This clonotype was picked up many times. CDR3 DNA: TGTGCCAGCAGCTACTGGACAGGGGACAGCGGCTACACCTTC. Its protein product is CASSYWTGDSGYTF. The V call is TRBV7-2, the J call TRBJ1-2; TRBD1 matches 9 bases. The length of the CDR3 is 14 residues. Germline loops: CDR1 SGHTA, CDR2 FQGNSA. V gave up 4 bases and J gave up 8 bases; unmatched junction bases: 8.